These T cell receptor beta chains were read from a single sample in a study of T cell repertoires in cytomegalovirus infection. One entry per CDR3 protein, called by TCRdb with MiXCR from the reads. The repertoire holds around 570,000 distinct CDR3 sequences, 35% to 50% seen once, with roughly 50% in the top ten. Their target antigens are unknown. The input for sequencing was cultured PBMCs, taken from culture after CMV antigen stimulation. The receptors here all came from a human donor in good health (CMV status not recorded). Some clones in this sample may be carry-over from other donors' samples. CDR3s include the opening cysteine and the closing phenylalanine or tryptophan. D genes are given only for firm matches. Expanded clones are given a class, and other clones once, few, many or no size at all.

v_call: TRBV5-1
d_call: NA
j_call: TRBJ1-6
clone_size: NA
cdr3_length: 14
cdr3_nt: TGCGCCAGCAGCGCGACGGGTCTAAATTCACCCCTCCACTTT
cdr3_aa: CASSATGLNSPLHF

v_call: TRBV5-3
d_call: TRBD1
j_call: TRBJ2-7
clone_size: few
cdr3_length: 15
cdr3_nt: TGTGCCAGAAGCTTGTGGGGACAGGGCCCCTACGAGCAGTACTTC
cdr3_aa: CARSLWGQGPYEQYF

v_call: TRBV4-1
d_call: TRBD2
j_call: TRBJ2-3
clone_size: NA
cdr3_length: 16
cdr3_nt: TGTGCCAGCAGCCAGCAGGGGCTAGCGGGGGCCGATACGCAGTATTTT
cdr3_aa: CASSQQGLAGADTQYF

v_call: TRBV7-6
d_call: NA
j_call: TRBJ1-5
clone_size: NA
cdr3_length: 14
cdr3_nt: TGTGCCCGCAGCTTAGCGAATGGCAATCAGGAACAGCATTTT
cdr3_aa: CARSLANGNQEQHF

v_call: TRBV20-1
d_call: NA
j_call: TRBJ2-7
clone_size: NA
cdr3_length: 14
cdr3_nt: TGCAGTGCTCGAAGGGTTCCGGAGCGGTACGAGCAGTACTTC
cdr3_aa: CSARRVPERYEQYF

v_call: TRBV7-9
d_call: NA
j_call: TRBJ1-2
clone_size: NA
cdr3_length: 12
cdr3_nt: TGTGCCAGCTTGGGGGGAGTTTATGGCTACACCTTC
cdr3_aa: CASLGGVYGYTF

v_call: TRBV19
d_call: NA
j_call: TRBJ2-6
clone_size: NA
cdr3_length: 15
cdr3_nt: TGTGCCAGTAGTATTCAGGATACGGGGGCCAACGTCCTGACTTTC
cdr3_aa: CASSIQDTGANVLTF

v_call: TRBV7-2
d_call: NA
j_call: TRBJ2-7
clone_size: NA
cdr3_length: 14
cdr3_nt: TGTGCCAGCAGCCGATCCGGGGGTCCGTACGAGCAGTACTTC
cdr3_aa: CASSRSGGPYEQYF

v_call: TRBV20-1
d_call: TRBD2
j_call: TRBJ2-3
clone_size: NA
cdr3_length: 18
cdr3_nt: TGCAGTGCTAGCCAGACTAGCGGGGGTACTCCTAGCACAGATACGCAGTATTTT
cdr3_aa: CSASQTSGGTPSTDTQYF

v_call: TRBV18
d_call: NA
j_call: TRBJ2-7
clone_size: few
cdr3_length: 14
cdr3_nt: TGTGCCAGCTCACCTCGGAGAGACCGCTACGAGCAGTACTTC
cdr3_aa: CASSPRRDRYEQYF

v_call: TRBV7-2
d_call: NA
j_call: TRBJ2-2
clone_size: NA
cdr3_length: 14
cdr3_nt: TGTGCCACCAGCTTACGGCCGAACACCGGGGAGCTGTTTTTT
cdr3_aa: CATSLRPNTGELFF

v_call: TRBV11-2
d_call: TRBD1
j_call: TRBJ1-5
clone_size: once
cdr3_length: 18
cdr3_nt: TGTGCCAGCAGCCGGGAGGGACAGGAGGTTCCGGCCGATCAGCCCCAGCATTTT
cdr3_aa: CASSREGQEVPADQPQHF

v_call: TRBV7-6
d_call: TRBD2
j_call: TRBJ2-1
clone_size: NA
cdr3_length: 17
cdr3_nt: TGTGCCAGCAGCTTGGGACTAGCGGGAGGGGGTTACAATGAGCAGTTCTTC
cdr3_aa: CASSLGLAGGGYNEQFF

v_call: TRBV7-6
d_call: NA
j_call: TRBJ1-1
clone_size: NA
cdr3_length: 16
cdr3_nt: TGTGCCAGCAGCCCGGGGGGCGGCGCCGGGATCACTGAAGCTTTCTTT
cdr3_aa: CASSPGGGAGITEAFF

v_call: TRBV7-2
d_call: TRBD1
j_call: TRBJ2-7
clone_size: few
cdr3_length: 15
cdr3_nt: TGTGCCAGCAGCTTGACAGGGGTGGTCTCCTACGAGCAGTACTTC
cdr3_aa: CASSLTGVVSYEQYF

v_call: TRBV6-5
d_call: TRBD1
j_call: TRBJ2-3
clone_size: NA
cdr3_length: 15
cdr3_nt: TGTGCCAGCAGTGATCCGGGACAGGGGGCAGATACGCAGTATTTT
cdr3_aa: CASSDPGQGADTQYF

v_call: TRBV28
d_call: NA
j_call: TRBJ1-4
clone_size: NA
cdr3_length: 15
cdr3_nt: TGTGCCAGCAGGGCGAGGATTCTGCGGAGTGAAAAACTGTTTTTT
cdr3_aa: CASRARILRSEKLFF

v_call: TRBV7-2
d_call: NA
j_call: TRBJ2-1
clone_size: NA
cdr3_length: 12
cdr3_nt: TGTGCCAGCAGCCCCCCGCTAAATGAGCAGTTCTTC
cdr3_aa: CASSPPLNEQFF

v_call: TRBV5-1
d_call: NA
j_call: TRBJ1-1
clone_size: NA
cdr3_length: 14
cdr3_nt: TGCGCCAGCAGCTTGAGTGGGGTGGGCACTGAAGCTTTCTTT
cdr3_aa: CASSLSGVGTEAFF

v_call: TRBV19
d_call: TRBD2
j_call: TRBJ2-7
clone_size: many
cdr3_length: 14
cdr3_nt: TGTGCCAGTAGGCCCGGGGGGGAGTCAATTCAGCAGTACTTC
cdr3_aa: CASRPGGESIQQYF

v_call: TRBV11-2
d_call: TRBD1
j_call: TRBJ2-7
clone_size: NA
cdr3_length: 15
cdr3_nt: TGTGCCAGCAGCCCATTACAGGGGGCACCCTACGAGCAGTACTTC
cdr3_aa: CASSPLQGAPYEQYF

v_call: TRBV20-1
d_call: NA
j_call: TRBJ1-4
clone_size: few
cdr3_length: 12
cdr3_nt: TGCAGTGCTAATCCCGGGAGTGAAAAACTGTTTTTT
cdr3_aa: CSANPGSEKLFF

v_call: TRBV7-2
d_call: TRBD2
j_call: TRBJ2-1
clone_size: few
cdr3_length: 15
cdr3_nt: TGTGCCAGCAGCATCTGGACTAGCGGGAGGGGGGAGCAGTTCTTC
cdr3_aa: CASSIWTSGRGEQFF

v_call: TRBV5-1
d_call: TRBD1
j_call: TRBJ2-1
clone_size: once
cdr3_length: 18
cdr3_nt: TGCGCCAGCAGCCACGGCTCGGACAGGGTGCTCTCCTACAATGAGCAGTTCTTC
cdr3_aa: CASSHGSDRVLSYNEQFF

v_call: TRBV3-1
d_call: NA
j_call: TRBJ2-5
clone_size: NA
cdr3_length: 14
cdr3_nt: TGTGCCAGCAGCCAAGACCAGGGGAAAGAGACCCAGTACTTC
cdr3_aa: CASSQDQGKETQYF

v_call: TRBV6-1
d_call: TRBD1
j_call: TRBJ2-2
clone_size: NA
cdr3_length: 15
cdr3_nt: TGTGCCAGCATTACTACAGGGGGAAGGACCGGGGAGCTGTTTTTT
cdr3_aa: CASITTGGRTGELFF

v_call: TRBV6-1
d_call: TRBD1
j_call: TRBJ1-2
clone_size: NA
cdr3_length: 18
cdr3_nt: TGTGCCAGCAGTGAAGGTCCTGGACAGGGGACCGGCTACTATGGCTACACCTTC
cdr3_aa: CASSEGPGQGTGYYGYTF

v_call: TRBV4-3
d_call: NA
j_call: TRBJ2-4
clone_size: NA
cdr3_length: 17
cdr3_nt: TGCGCCAGCAGCCCCGGGGTAGCGGTTACCTCCAAAAACATTCAGTACTTC
cdr3_aa: CASSPGVAVTSKNIQYF

v_call: TRBV27
d_call: TRBD2
j_call: TRBJ2-1
clone_size: NA
cdr3_length: 14
cdr3_nt: TGTGCCAGCAGTGGGGGGGTATCCTACAATGAGCAGTTCTTC
cdr3_aa: CASSGGVSYNEQFF

v_call: TRBV4-2
d_call: NA
j_call: TRBJ1-2
clone_size: once
cdr3_length: 15
cdr3_nt: TGTGCCAGCAGCCCGTCAGGCAGGGCACACTATGGCTACACCTTC
cdr3_aa: CASSPSGRAHYGYTF

v_call: TRBV15
d_call: TRBD1
j_call: TRBJ1-1
clone_size: NA
cdr3_length: 14
cdr3_nt: TGTGCCACCAGCAGACAGGGGGCGGTCACTGAAGCTTTCTTT
cdr3_aa: CATSRQGAVTEAFF

v_call: TRBV7-2
d_call: NA
j_call: TRBJ2-7
clone_size: few
cdr3_length: 13
cdr3_nt: TGTGCCAGCAGCCCCTCGCAGTTCTACGAGCAGTACTTC
cdr3_aa: CASSPSQFYEQYF

v_call: TRBV20-1
d_call: NA
j_call: TRBJ1-4
clone_size: NA
cdr3_length: 13
cdr3_nt: TGCAGTGCTAGAGATGCAGGTTGGGAAAAACTGTTTTTT
cdr3_aa: CSARDAGWEKLFF

v_call: TRBV12-3/TRBV12-4
d_call: NA
j_call: TRBJ1-6
clone_size: few
cdr3_length: 16
cdr3_nt: TGTGCCAGCAGATCCCATGGGACGGTCTATAATTCACCCCTCCACTTT
cdr3_aa: CASRSHGTVYNSPLHF

v_call: TRBV2
d_call: NA
j_call: TRBJ2-1
clone_size: NA
cdr3_length: 15
cdr3_nt: TGTGCCAGCAGTGAAGTTGGGGCAGCTGTTAGTGAGCAGTTCTTC
cdr3_aa: CASSEVGAAVSEQFF

v_call: TRBV7-2
d_call: NA
j_call: TRBJ2-4
clone_size: many
cdr3_length: 14
cdr3_nt: TGTGCCAGCAGCCGCGGGGTAGCCAAAAACATTCAGTACTTC
cdr3_aa: CASSRGVAKNIQYF

v_call: TRBV5-1
d_call: TRBD1
j_call: TRBJ1-6
clone_size: once
cdr3_length: 17
cdr3_nt: TGCGCCAGCAGCTTGGGGCACAGGGGGCCCCTTAATTCACCCCTCCACTTT
cdr3_aa: CASSLGHRGPLNSPLHF

v_call: TRBV20-1
d_call: NA
j_call: TRBJ2-2
clone_size: NA
cdr3_length: 13
cdr3_nt: TGCAGTGCTTCTAAGACAGGCACCGGGGAGCTGTTTTTT
cdr3_aa: CSASKTGTGELFF

v_call: TRBV10-3
d_call: NA
j_call: TRBJ2-1
clone_size: few
cdr3_length: 18
cdr3_nt: TGTGCCATCAGTGAGTCGAGGGGCAGCCAAAGCTCCTACAATGAGCAGTTCTTC
cdr3_aa: CAISESRGSQSSYNEQFF

v_call: TRBV11-2
d_call: TRBD2
j_call: TRBJ2-3
clone_size: NA
cdr3_length: 16
cdr3_nt: TGTGCCAGCAGCTCAATGAGGACTAGTAAGACAGATACGCAGTATTTT
cdr3_aa: CASSSMRTSKTDTQYF

v_call: TRBV19
d_call: TRBD1
j_call: TRBJ2-1
clone_size: NA
cdr3_length: 15
cdr3_nt: TGTGCCAGTAGTAGGGTGGGGACAGTCGACAATGAGCAGTTCTTC
cdr3_aa: CASSRVGTVDNEQFF

v_call: TRBV7-9
d_call: NA
j_call: TRBJ1-4
clone_size: NA
cdr3_length: 14
cdr3_nt: TGTGCCAGCAGCAGCCTAGACAGTCCAGAAAAACTGTTTTTT
cdr3_aa: CASSSLDSPEKLFF

v_call: TRBV4-1
d_call: TRBD2
j_call: TRBJ2-3
clone_size: NA
cdr3_length: 16
cdr3_nt: TGCGCCAGCAGCCGCGGACTAGCGGTAGGCTCAGATACGCAGTATTTT
cdr3_aa: CASSRGLAVGSDTQYF